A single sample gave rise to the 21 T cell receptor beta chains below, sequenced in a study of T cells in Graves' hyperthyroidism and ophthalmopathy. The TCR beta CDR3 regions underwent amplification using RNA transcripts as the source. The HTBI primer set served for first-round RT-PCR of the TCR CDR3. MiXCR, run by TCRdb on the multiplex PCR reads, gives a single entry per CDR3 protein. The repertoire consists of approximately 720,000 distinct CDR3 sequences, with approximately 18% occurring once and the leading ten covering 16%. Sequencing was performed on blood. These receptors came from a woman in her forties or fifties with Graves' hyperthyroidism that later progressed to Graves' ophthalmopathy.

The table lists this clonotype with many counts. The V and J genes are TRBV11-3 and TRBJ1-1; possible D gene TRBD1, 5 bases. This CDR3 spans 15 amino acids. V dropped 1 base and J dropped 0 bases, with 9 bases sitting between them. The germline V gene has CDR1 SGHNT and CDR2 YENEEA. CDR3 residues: CASSLGAGLNTEAFF. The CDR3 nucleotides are TGTGCCAGCAGCTTAGGAGCAGGGCTGAACACTGAAGCTTTCTTT.

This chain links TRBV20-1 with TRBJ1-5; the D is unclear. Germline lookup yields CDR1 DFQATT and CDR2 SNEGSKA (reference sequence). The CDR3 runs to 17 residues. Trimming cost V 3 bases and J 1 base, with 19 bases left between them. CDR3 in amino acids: CSASVPMPGLSNQPQHF. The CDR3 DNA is TGCAGTGCTAGTGTGCCTATGCCTGGGTTGAGCAATCAGCCCCAGCATTTT.

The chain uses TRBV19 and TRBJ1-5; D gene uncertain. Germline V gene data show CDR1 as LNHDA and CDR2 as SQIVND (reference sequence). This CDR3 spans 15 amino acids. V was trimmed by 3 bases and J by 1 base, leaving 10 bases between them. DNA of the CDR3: TGTGCCAGTAGTATTGTGAGGGCGAGCAATCAGCCCCAGCATTTT. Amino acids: CASSIVRASNQPQHF.

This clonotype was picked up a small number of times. CDR3 sequence (DNA): TGTGCCAGTAGTAACCTGCAGGGTACTGGGGCCAACGTCCTGACTTTC. Its protein is CASSNLQGTGANVLTF. This chain joins TRBV19 and TRBJ2-6, with D perhaps matching TRBD1 (5 bases). The V end lost 4 bases, the J end lost 2 bases, and 12 bases lay between the germline ends. Germline V gives CDR1 LNHDA, CDR2 SQIVND (reference sequence). This CDR3 has 16 residues. Using reference TRBV19 and TRBJ2-6 for the parts outside the CDR3, the full variable domain is DGGITQSPKYLFRKEGQNVTLSCEQNLNHDAMYWYRQDPGQGLRLIYYSQIVNDFQKGDIAEGYSVSREKKESFPLTVTSAQKNPTAFYLCASSNLQGTGANVLTFGAGSRLTVL.

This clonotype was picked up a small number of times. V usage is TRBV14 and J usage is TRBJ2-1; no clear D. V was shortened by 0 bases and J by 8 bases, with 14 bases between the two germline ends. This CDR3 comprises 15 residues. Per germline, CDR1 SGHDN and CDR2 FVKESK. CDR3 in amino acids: CASSQDRQKYDEQFF. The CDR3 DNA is TGTGCCAGCAGCCAAGATAGGCAGAAGTACGATGAGCAGTTCTTC.

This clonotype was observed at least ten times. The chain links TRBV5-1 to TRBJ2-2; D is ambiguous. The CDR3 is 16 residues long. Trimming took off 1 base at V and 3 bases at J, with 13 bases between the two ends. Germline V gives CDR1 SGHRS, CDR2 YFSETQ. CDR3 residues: CASSLQPYTDTGELFF. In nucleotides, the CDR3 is TGCGCCAGCAGCTTGCAGCCATATACGGACACCGGGGAGCTGTTTTTT.

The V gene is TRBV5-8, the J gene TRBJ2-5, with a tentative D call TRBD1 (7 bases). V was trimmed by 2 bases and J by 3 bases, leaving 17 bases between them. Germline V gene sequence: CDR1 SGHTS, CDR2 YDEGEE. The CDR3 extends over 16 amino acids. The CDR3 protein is CASSFGTAGSEETQYF. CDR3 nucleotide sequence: TGTGCCAGCAGCTTCGGGACAGCGGGTTCCGAAGAGACCCAGTACTTC.

The CDR3 DNA reads as TGCAGTGCTAGACGGGACTGGATCACAGATACGCAGTATTTT. This translates into CSARRDWITDTQYF. This rearrangement joins TRBV20-1 to TRBJ2-3; D is perhaps TRBD2 (6 bases). The V gene lost 2 bases and the J gene lost 2 bases, with 11 bases spanning the gap. CDR3 length: 14 amino acids. The germline gives CDR1 DFQATT, CDR2 SNEGSKA (reference sequence).

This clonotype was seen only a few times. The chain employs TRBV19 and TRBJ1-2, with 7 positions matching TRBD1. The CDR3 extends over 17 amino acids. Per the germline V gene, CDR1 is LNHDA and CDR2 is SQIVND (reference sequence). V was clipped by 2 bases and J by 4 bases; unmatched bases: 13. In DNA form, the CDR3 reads TGTGCCAGTAGTATAAGGGGGCACCCCGACGGAACCTATGGCTACACCTTC. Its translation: CASSIRGHPDGTYGYTF. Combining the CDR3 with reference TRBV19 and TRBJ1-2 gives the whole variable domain DGGITQSPKYLFRKEGQNVTLSCEQNLNHDAMYWYRQDPGQGLRLIYYSQIVNDFQKGDIAEGYSVSREKKESFPLTVTSAQKNPTAFYLCASSIRGHPDGTYGYTFGSGTRLTVV.

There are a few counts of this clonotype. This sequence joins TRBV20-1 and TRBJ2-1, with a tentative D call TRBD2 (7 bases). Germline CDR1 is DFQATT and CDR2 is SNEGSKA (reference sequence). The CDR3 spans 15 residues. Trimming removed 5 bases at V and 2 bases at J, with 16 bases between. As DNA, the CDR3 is TGCAGTGCTGAGGTGATCGGGGGGCCCTACAATGAGCAGTTCTTC. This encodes CSAEVIGGPYNEQFF.

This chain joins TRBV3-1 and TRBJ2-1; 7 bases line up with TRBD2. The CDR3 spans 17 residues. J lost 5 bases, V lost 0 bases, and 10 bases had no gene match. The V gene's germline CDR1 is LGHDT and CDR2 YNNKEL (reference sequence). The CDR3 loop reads CASSQDRPAGLNNEQFF. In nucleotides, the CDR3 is TGTGCCAGCAGCCAAGATCGTCCAGCGGGATTAAACAATGAGCAGTTCTTC.

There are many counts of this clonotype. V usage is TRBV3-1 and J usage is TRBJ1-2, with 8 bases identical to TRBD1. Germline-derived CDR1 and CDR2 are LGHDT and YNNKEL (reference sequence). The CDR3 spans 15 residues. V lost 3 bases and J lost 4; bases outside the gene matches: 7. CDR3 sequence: CASSHRGQGSYGYTF. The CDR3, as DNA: TGTGCCAGCAGCCACAGAGGACAGGGATCCTATGGCTACACCTTC. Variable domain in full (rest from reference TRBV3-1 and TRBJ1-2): DTAVSQTPKYLVTQMGNDKSIKCEQNLGHDTMYWYKQDSKKFLKIMFSYNNKELIINETVPNRFSPKSPDKAHLNLHINSLELGDSAVYFCASSHRGQGSYGYTFGSGTRLTVV.

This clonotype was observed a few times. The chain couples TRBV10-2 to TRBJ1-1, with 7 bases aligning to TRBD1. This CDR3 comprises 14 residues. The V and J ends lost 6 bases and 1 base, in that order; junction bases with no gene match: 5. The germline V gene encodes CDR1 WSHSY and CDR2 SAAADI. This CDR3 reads CASRTRGRNTEAFF. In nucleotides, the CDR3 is TGCGCCAGCAGGACTAGGGGGCGGAACACTGAAGCTTTCTTT.

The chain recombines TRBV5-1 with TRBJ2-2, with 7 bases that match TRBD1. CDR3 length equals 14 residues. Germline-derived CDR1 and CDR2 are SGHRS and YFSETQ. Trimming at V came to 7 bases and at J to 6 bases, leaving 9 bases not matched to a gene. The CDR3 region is CASGIGQVPGELFF. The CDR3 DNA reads TGCGCCAGCGGCATCGGACAGGTTCCCGGGGAGCTGTTTTTT.

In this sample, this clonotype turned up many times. The CDR3, as DNA: TGTGCCAGCAGGCCGGACGGGTTTGCTAACTATGGCTACACCTTC. Its translation: CASRPDGFANYGYTF. V is TRBV2 and J is TRBJ1-2, with D uncertain. The CDR3 covers 15 residues. V lost 6 bases and J 0 bases, leaving 14 bases between the germline ends. CDR1 is SNHLY, CDR2 FYNNEI, per germline.

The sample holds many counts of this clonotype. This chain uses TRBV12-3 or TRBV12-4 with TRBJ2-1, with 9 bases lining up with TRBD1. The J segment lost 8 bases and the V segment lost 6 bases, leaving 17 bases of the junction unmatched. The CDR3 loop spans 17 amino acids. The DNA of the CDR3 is TGTGCCAGCAGGCCCAATTACAGGGGGCGGTGGGTCGATGAGCAGTTCTTC. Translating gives CASRPNYRGRWVDEQFF.

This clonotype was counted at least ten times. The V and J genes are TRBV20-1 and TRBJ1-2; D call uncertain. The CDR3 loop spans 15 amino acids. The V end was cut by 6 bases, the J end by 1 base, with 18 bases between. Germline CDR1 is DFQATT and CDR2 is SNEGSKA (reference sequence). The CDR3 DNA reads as TGCAGTGCCGACCCCCGGACCGACTATAACTATGGCTACACCTTC. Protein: CSADPRTDYNYGYTF.

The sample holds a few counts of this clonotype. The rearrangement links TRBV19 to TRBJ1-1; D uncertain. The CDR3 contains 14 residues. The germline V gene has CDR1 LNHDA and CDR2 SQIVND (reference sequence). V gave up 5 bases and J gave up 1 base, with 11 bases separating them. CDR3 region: CASSFGVQNTEAFF. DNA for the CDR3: TGTGCCAGTAGTTTCGGGGTACAGAACACTGAAGCTTTCTTT. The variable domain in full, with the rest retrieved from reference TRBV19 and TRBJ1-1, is DGGITQSPKYLFRKEGQNVTLSCEQNLNHDAMYWYRQDPGQGLRLIYYSQIVNDFQKGDIAEGYSVSREKKESFPLTVTSAQKNPTAFYLCASSFGVQNTEAFFGQGTRLTVV.

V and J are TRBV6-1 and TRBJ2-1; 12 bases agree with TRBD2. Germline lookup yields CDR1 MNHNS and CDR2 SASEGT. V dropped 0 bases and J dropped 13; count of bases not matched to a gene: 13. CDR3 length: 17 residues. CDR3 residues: CASSEALLAGGREGQFF. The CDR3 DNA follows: TGTGCCAGCAGTGAAGCGCTTCTAGCGGGGGGGCGGGAGGGTCAGTTCTTC.

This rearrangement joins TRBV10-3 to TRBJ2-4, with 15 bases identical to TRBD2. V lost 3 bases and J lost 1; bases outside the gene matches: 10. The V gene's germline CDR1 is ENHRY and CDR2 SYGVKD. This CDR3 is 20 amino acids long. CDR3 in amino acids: CAISDPSGTSGGSAKNIQYF. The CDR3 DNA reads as TGTGCCATCAGTGACCCTTCCGGGACTAGCGGGGGGAGCGCCAAAAACATTCAGTACTTC.

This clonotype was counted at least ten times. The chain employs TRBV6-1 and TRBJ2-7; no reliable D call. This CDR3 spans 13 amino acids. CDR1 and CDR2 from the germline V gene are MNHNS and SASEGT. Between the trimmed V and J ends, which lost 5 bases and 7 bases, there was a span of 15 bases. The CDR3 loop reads CASSYGQAVEQYF. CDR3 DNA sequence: TGTGCCAGCAGTTACGGGCAGGCAGTAGAGCAGTACTTC.